The 27 T cell receptor beta chains in this list originate from one sample, sequenced in a study of T-cell reconstitution after alpha-beta-depleted transplantation in children. The authors prepared the TCRbeta library with unique molecular identifiers. Each CDR3 protein is one row after TCRdb ran MiXCR on the PCR reads. The sample lists around 680,000 distinct CDR3 sequences; about 15% were seen once. The material sequenced was PBMCs from the stem cell graft donor, taken from the stem cell graft. All receptors come from a human donor who donated a stem cell graft to a child with acute myeloid leukemia.

This clonotype was picked up many times. The V call is TRBV11-3, the J call TRBJ1-1, with a tentative D call TRBD1 (6 bases). The CDR3 extends over 20 amino acids. The V end lost 1 base, the J end lost 5 bases, and 29 bases lay between the germline ends. Germline-derived CDR1 and CDR2 are SGHNT and YENEEA. CDR3 nucleotide sequence: TGTGCCAGCAGCTTAGTGGGGTTACGGGGGGGCGCGGTATCGTCTACTGAAGCTTTCTTT. Amino acid sequence: CASSLVGLRGGAVSSTEAFF.

With respect to this clonotype: A much larger clone lies a single base off, so this may be a read error. This chain connects TRBV20-1 to TRBJ1-5; D gene unclear. Germline loops: CDR1 DFQATT, CDR2 SNEGSKA (reference sequence). The CDR3 is 13 amino acids. DNA of the CDR3: TGCAGTGCTGGAGGACGTTTGAATCAGCACCAGCATTTT. Encoded protein: CSAGGRLNQHQHF.

This clonotype showed up just a few times. This clone may be a read error of a much larger clone one base away. V and J are TRBV20-1 and TRBJ2-6, with D unclear. This CDR3 comprises 13 residues. Trimming left V 3 bases short and J 0 bases short, with 3 bases between. The germline V gene encodes CDR1 DFQATT and CDR2 SNEGSKA (reference sequence). The chain's CDR3 is CSARHSGANVLTF. The CDR3 DNA sequence: TGCAGTGCTAGGCACTCTGGGGCCAACGTCCTGACTTTC.

This clonotype was observed at least ten times. The chain uses TRBV12-3 or TRBV12-4 and TRBJ1-5; maybe TRBD1 (6 bases). V lost 4 bases, J lost 0 bases, and 13 bases lay in between. This CDR3 is 16 amino acids long. Written as DNA, the CDR3 is TGTGCCAGCAGTTCGTCGGGACACCCTAGCAATCAGCCCCAGCATTTT. Protein product: CASSSSGHPSNQPQHF.

The CDR3 nucleotides are TGTGCCAGTAGTATAGCGACAGGCATGAACACTGAAGCTTTCTTT. Its protein is CASSIATGMNTEAFF. The chain has TRBV19 and TRBJ1-1; tentatively, D is TRBD1 (6 bases). Per the germline V gene, CDR1 is LNHDA and CDR2 is SQIVND (reference sequence). With 1 base removed from V and 0 bases from J, the gap between germline ends came to 9 bases. The CDR3 is made up of 15 amino acids.

The sample holds many counts of this clonotype. The chain is built from TRBV20-1 and TRBJ2-3; the D call may be TRBD1 or TRBD2 (5 bases each). Germline V gene sequence: CDR1 DFQATT, CDR2 SNEGSKA (reference sequence). Trimming stripped 6 bases from V and 5 bases from J, with 18 bases between. CDR3 length: 14 residues. The CDR3 loop is CSAVSRVGEDTQYF. In nucleotides, the CDR3 is TGCAGTGCCGTCTCTCGGGTGGGGGAAGATACGCAGTATTTT.

About this clonotype: This could be a read error, since a much larger clone is one nucleotide away. This chain uses TRBV20-1 with TRBJ2-1; 10 bases fit TRBD2. CDR1 and CDR2 (germline): DFQATT, SNEGSKA (reference sequence). The CDR3 is 15 residues long. The CDR3, as DNA: TGCTGTGCTAGCACAATAGCGGGGGGCGACAATGAGCAGTTCTTC. The encoded protein is CCASTIAGGDNEQFF.

A few counts support this clonotype. The chain is built from TRBV25-1 and TRBJ2-2; D not resolved. The CDR3 has 12 residues. V dropped 6 bases and J dropped 13 bases, with 15 bases sitting between them. From germline, CDR1 is MGHDK and CDR2 SYGVNS. The CDR3 DNA reads as TGTGCCAGCAGAGGTTCCCATTGGGGGCTGTTTTTT. It is translated as CASRGSHWGLFF.

This clonotype has a handful of counts. The V gene is TRBV13, the J gene TRBJ1-3; D call uncertain. V dropped 1 base and J dropped 3 bases, with 7 bases sitting between them. From germline, CDR1 is PRHDT and CDR2 FYEKMQ (reference sequence). The CDR3 extends over 14 amino acids. CDR3 region: CASSLDRDGNTIYF. The CDR3 nucleotides read TGTGCCAGCAGCTTAGACAGAGATGGAAACACCATATATTTT.

This clonotype has more than one count but fewer than ten. The chain joins TRBV20-1 to TRBJ1-4; TRBD1 matches 9 bases. CDR3 length equals 14 residues. From germline, CDR1 is DFQATT and CDR2 SNEGSKA (reference sequence). V dropped 1 base and J dropped 9; count of bases not matched to a gene: 6. In nucleotides, the CDR3 is TGCAGTGCTAGAGCGGGACAGGGTCTACAAAAACTGTTTTTT. Translating gives CSARAGQGLQKLFF.

The J gene is TRBJ1-1, the V gene TRBV5-1; TRBD1 is a possible D gene (6 bases). Germline V gene data show CDR1 as SGHRS and CDR2 as YFSETQ. V shed 0 bases and J shed 1 base, with 16 bases lying between them. This CDR3 spans 17 amino acids. The CDR3: CASSLEWMVRGNTEAFF. CDR3 nucleotide sequence: TGCGCCAGCAGCTTGGAGTGGATGGTCAGGGGGAACACTGAAGCTTTCTTT.

This clonotype was picked up a small number of times. The rearrangement joins TRBV27 to TRBJ1-5, with a tentative D call TRBD1 (5 bases). Germline V gene sequence: CDR1 MNHEY, CDR2 SMNVEV (reference sequence). Between the trimmed V and J ends, which lost 6 bases and 4 bases, there was a span of 13 bases. CDR3 length: 14 amino acids. The CDR3 nucleotides are TGTGCCAGCAGGGGACCCGGAACAAATCAGCCCCAGCATTTT. The encoded protein is CASRGPGTNQPQHF.

In its sample, this clonotype was seen a few times. A read error may explain this, as a much larger clone is one base away. The rearrangement links TRBV7-2 to TRBJ2-7, with D uncertain. Per germline, CDR1 SGHTA and CDR2 FQGNSA. Trimming removed 0 bases from V and 1 base from J, with 4 bases in between. This CDR3 is 13 amino acids long. CDR3 amino acids: CASSLARSYEQYF. CDR3 nucleotides: TGTGCCAGCAGCTTAGCGCGGTCCTACGAGCAGTACTTC. Looking up the rest from reference TRBV7-2 and TRBJ2-7 gives the full variable domain: GAGVSQSPSNKVTEKGKDVELRCDPISGHTALYWYRQSLGQGLEFLIYFQGNSAPDKSGLPSDRFSAERTGGSVSTLTIQRTQQEDSAVYLCASSLARSYEQYFGPGTRLTVT.

The chain is built from TRBV14 and TRBJ2-5, with 9 bases matching TRBD1. Germline V gene sequence: CDR1 SGHDN, CDR2 FVKESK. The CDR3 covers 17 residues. Losses at the gene ends were 1 base for V and 0 bases for J; bases not matched to a gene: 6. This CDR3 reads CASSQGTGDSYQETQYF. The CDR3 nucleotides read TGTGCCAGCAGCCAAGGGACAGGGGATTCGTACCAAGAGACCCAGTACTTC.

In its sample, this clonotype was seen many times. The genes are TRBV20-1 and TRBJ2-5; D assignment may be TRBD1 or TRBD2 (6 bases each). The V gene lost 1 base and the J gene lost 5 bases, with 11 bases spanning the gap. This CDR3 region has 13 residues. Germline lookup yields CDR1 DFQATT and CDR2 SNEGSKA (reference sequence). The CDR3 loop is CSARVGGPETQYF. In DNA, the CDR3 is TGCAGTGCTAGAGTTGGGGGGCCGGAGACCCAGTACTTC.

This clonotype was counted ten times or more. This chain uses TRBV5-1 with TRBJ1-1, with TRBD1 as a possible D gene (6 bases). The germline gives CDR1 SGHRS, CDR2 YFSETQ. The length of the CDR3 is 12 residues. V gave up 7 bases and J gave up 1 base, with 8 bases separating them. The CDR3, as DNA: TGCGCCAGCCAGGGGTCGAACACTGAAGCTTTCTTT. This translates into CASQGSNTEAFF.

This clonotype was observed many times. The chain carries TRBV6-2 or TRBV6-3 and TRBJ2-7; D not resolved. Germline CDR1 is MNHEY and CDR2 is SVGEGT. This CDR3 has 12 residues. The V end lost 2 bases, the J end lost 4 bases, and 6 bases lay between the germline ends. The CDR3 region has the DNA TGTGCCAGCAGTTACGGCGTTTACGAGCAGTACTTC. Translation: CASSYGVYEQYF.

The chain recombines TRBV5-1 with TRBJ1-4; D remains ambiguous. V lost 4 bases, J lost 4 bases, and 11 bases lay in between. The CDR3 length is 14 residues. In germline, CDR1 is SGHRS, CDR2 YFSETQ. The CDR3 spells CASSPAGNNEKLFF. The CDR3 DNA reads TGCGCCAGCAGCCCTGCGGGGAATAATGAAAAACTGTTTTTT.

In this sample, this clonotype turned up many times. V usage is TRBV4-2 and J usage is TRBJ1-1, with a possible D match to TRBD1 (5 bases). Germline V CDR1 and CDR2: LGHNA, YNFKEQ. This CDR3 is built from 14 residues. Trimming took off 2 bases at V and 5 bases at J, with 12 bases between the two ends. In nucleotides, the CDR3 is TGTGCCAGCAGCCAATCTTACAAGGGGACTGAAGCTTTCTTT. It encodes CASSQSYKGTEAFF.

This clonotype was detected many times. This rearrangement joins TRBV20-1 to TRBJ2-3, with D tentatively TRBD1 (6 bases). The CDR3 totals 15 residues. The V end was cut by 1 base, the J end by 1 base, with 12 bases between. From germline, CDR1 is DFQATT and CDR2 SNEGSKA (reference sequence). CDR3 nucleotides: TGCAGTGCTAGAGGGTCGAACAGGGGCACAGATACGCAGTATTTT. Translated: CSARGSNRGTDTQYF.

This clonotype appeared a few times. The rearrangement links TRBV13 to TRBJ2-1; the match to TRBD1 covers 10 bases. The junction had 10 bases not matched to a gene; V was cut back by 4 bases and J by 7 bases. The CDR3 has 16 amino acids. The V gene's germline CDR1 is PRHDT and CDR2 FYEKMQ (reference sequence). CDR3 sequence: CASSSVGQGGDNEQFF. CDR3 in DNA: TGTGCCAGCAGCTCGGTCGGACAGGGGGGAGATAATGAGCAGTTCTTC.

CDR3 in DNA: TGTGCCAGCAGTAAGTCGCCTGCCGCAACTAATGAAAAACTGTTTTTT. It translates to CASSKSPAATNEKLFF. This chain uses TRBV27 with TRBJ1-4; D ambiguous. CDR1 is MNHEY, CDR2 SMNVEV, per germline (reference sequence). The germline V and J ends were trimmed by 5 bases and 0 bases, with 13 bases remaining between them. This CDR3 spans 16 amino acids.

This clonotype was seen at least ten times. The chain is built from TRBV29-1 and TRBJ2-5; D gene uncertain. The germline V gene has CDR1 SQVTM and CDR2 ANQGSEA. The CDR3 has 12 amino acids. V was pared by 4 bases and J by 5 bases, with 11 bases between. In DNA form, the CDR3 reads TGCAGCGTTGTAGGGCTGGGGGAGACCCAGTACTTC. It translates to CSVVGLGETQYF.

This clonotype was found many times. The chain links TRBV20-1 to TRBJ2-7, with TRBD2 identical over 8 bases. Trimming removed 2 bases from V and 2 bases from J; junction bases left unmatched: 8. Germline V gives CDR1 DFQATT, CDR2 SNEGSKA (reference sequence). This CDR3 has 15 residues. CDR3 in amino acids: CSARSSGVVPYEQYV. The CDR3 DNA sequence: TGCAGTGCTAGAAGTAGCGGGGTTGTCCCCTACGAGCAGTACGTC.

This sequence joins TRBV20-1 and TRBJ2-7; tentative D call: TRBD1 (5 bases). V was cut by 2 bases and J by 3 bases, with 11 bases left in between. The germline V gene has CDR1 DFQATT and CDR2 SNEGSKA (reference sequence). This CDR3 contains 13 residues. CDR3 coding DNA: TGCAGTGCTAGACGGGCAGGGATCTACGAGCAGTACGTC. Protein product: CSARRAGIYEQYV.

In its sample, this clonotype was seen a few times. This chain links TRBV20-1 with TRBJ1-1; the D gene is possibly TRBD1 (6 bases). This CDR3 comprises 15 residues. V lost 1 base and J 1 base, leaving 13 bases between the germline ends. Germline V gene lookup returns CDR1 DFQATT and CDR2 SNEGSKA (reference sequence). The CDR3: CSARVLRGQNTEAFF. The CDR3 region has the DNA TGCAGTGCTAGAGTACTCAGGGGCCAGAACACTGAAGCTTTCTTT.

This chain joins TRBV7-2 and TRBJ2-7; the D gene is possibly TRBD1 (7 bases). This CDR3 contains 14 residues. Looked up from germline, CDR1 is SGHTA and CDR2 is FQGNSA. V was trimmed by 5 bases and J by 2 bases, leaving 13 bases between them. The CDR3 DNA reads as TGTGCCAGCAGCCCCGCAGGGGGGACCTACGAGCAGTACTTC. This codes for CASSPAGGTYEQYF.